These T cell receptor beta chains were read from a single sample in a study of PD-1 blockade in classical Hodgkin lymphoma. Data came from immunoSEQ multiplex PCR; TCRdb stores just in-frame clones and leaves some out. The sample includes more than 35,000 clones, approximately 80% of them seen just once. The sequenced sample was peripheral blood mononuclear cells (PBMCs), obtained at baseline. The receptors here all came from a human donor with classical Hodgkin lymphoma. CDR3s include the opening cysteine and the closing phenylalanine or tryptophan. D genes are given only for firm matches. Rows give clone size only sometimes, using once, few, many, or a class for an expanded clone.

J: TRBJ2-4; D: NA; size: NA; V: TRBV21-1; CDR3: CASSTRGTTDDSAGKNIQYF; DNA: TGTGCCAGCAGTACGAGGGGAACAACGGATGACTCTGCGGGCAAAAACATTCAGTACTTC
J: TRBJ1-2; D: TRBD1; size: NA; V: TRBV28; CDR3: CASSLWTGSRVYGYTF; DNA: TGTGCCAGCAGTTTGTGGACAGGGTCGAGGGTCTATGGCTACACCTTC
J: TRBJ2-1; D: TRBD2; size: NA; V: TRBV7-8; CDR3: CASSLSGTLYNEQFF; DNA: TGTGCCAGCAGCCTAAGCGGGACCCTCTACAATGAGCAGTTCTTC
J: TRBJ2-3; D: TRBD1; size: NA; V: TRBV28; CDR3: CASSSLLRDRGTGFTDTQYF; DNA: TGTGCCAGCAGTTCCCTCCTCCGGGACAGGGGGACGGGGTTCACAGATACGCAGTATTTT
J: TRBJ2-1; D: NA; size: NA; V: TRBV6-5; CDR3: CASSYGPRNEQFF; DNA: TGTGCCAGCAGTTACGGTCCCCGAAATGAGCAGTTCTTC
J: TRBJ2-4; D: TRBD2; size: NA; V: TRBV28; CDR3: CASSRTGAAGDIQYF; DNA: TGTGCCAGCAGCAGAACCGGGGCTGCGGGGGACATTCAGTACTTC
J: TRBJ2-5; D: TRBD2; size: NA; V: TRBV7-9; CDR3: CASSRGGLALYSQETQYF; DNA: TGTGCCAGCAGTCGGGGGGGACTAGCCCTTTACTCCCAAGAGACCCAGTACTTC
J: TRBJ1-3; D: TRBD1; size: NA; V: TRBV7-9; CDR3: CASSYQGATGNTIYF; DNA: TGTGCCAGCAGCTATCAGGGGGCGACGGGAAACACCATATATTTT
J: TRBJ2-7; D: NA; size: NA; V: TRBV4-1; CDR3: CASSQGLSGLDEQYF; DNA: TGCGCCAGCAGCCAAGGACTCTCGGGTCTGGACGAGCAGTACTTC
J: TRBJ1-1; D: TRBD1; size: NA; V: TRBV6-5; CDR3: CASSYRGRNTEAFF; DNA: TGTGCCAGCAGCTACAGGGGGAGGAACACTGAAGCTTTCTTT
J: TRBJ2-1; D: TRBD2; size: NA; V: TRBV18; CDR3: CASSLLADLLDEQFF; DNA: TGTGCCAGCTCACTCCTAGCGGACCTCTTGGATGAGCAGTTCTTC
J: TRBJ2-5; D: TRBD1; size: medium-sized; V: TRBV5-1; CDR3: CASSPGTGAGETQYF; DNA: TGCGCCAGCAGCCCTGGGACAGGGGCTGGAGAGACCCAGTACTTC
J: TRBJ1-5; D: NA; size: NA; V: TRBV11-2; CDR3: CASSFSENQPQHF; DNA: TGTGCCAGCAGCTTCTCTGAGAATCAGCCCCAGCATTTT
J: TRBJ1-5; D: NA; size: NA; V: TRBV4-3; CDR3: CASSRQGYQPQHF; DNA: TGCGCCAGCAGCCGGCAGGGCTATCAGCCCCAGCATTTT
J: TRBJ2-7; D: TRBD1; size: NA; V: TRBV25-1; CDR3: CASSPGQGYYEQYF; DNA: TGTGCCAGCAGCCCGGGACAGGGGTACTACGAGCAGTACTTC
J: TRBJ1-3; D: NA; size: NA; V: TRBV5-6; CDR3: CASSLRSSGNTIYF; DNA: TGTGCCAGCAGCCTACGATCCTCTGGAAACACCATATATTTT
J: TRBJ2-7; D: TRBD2; size: NA; V: TRBV28; CDR3: CASSRAGGRLPYEQYF; DNA: TGTGCCAGCAGTCGAGCGGGGGGGCGGCTCCCTTACGAGCAGTACTTC
J: TRBJ2-7; D: NA; size: NA; V: TRBV28; CDR3: CASRQSRIYRDYEQYF; DNA: TGTGCCAGCAGACAGTCGCGGATTTACAGGGACTACGAGCAGTACTTC
J: TRBJ1-4; D: NA; size: NA; V: TRBV10-1; CDR3: CASSAGPNEKLFF; DNA: TGCGCCAGCAGCGCGGGGCCAAATGAAAAACTGTTTTTT
J: TRBJ2-2; D: NA; size: NA; V: TRBV6-4; CDR3: CASSPTGGLVGELFF; DNA: TGTGCCAGCAGTCCCACGGGGGGCTTGGTCGGGGAGCTGTTTTTT
J: TRBJ2-5; D: NA; size: NA; V: TRBV7-2; CDR3: CASSSEVKTQYF; DNA: TGTGCCAGCAGCTCAGAGGTGAAGACCCAGTACTTC
J: TRBJ2-3; D: TRBD2; size: NA; V: TRBV5-1; CDR3: CASSSSGPGSTDTQYF; DNA: TGCGCCAGCAGCTCTAGCGGGCCTGGGTCCACAGATACGCAGTATTTT
J: TRBJ1-2; D: NA; size: NA; V: TRBV6-1; CDR3: CATQRQTSGGYTF; DNA: TGTGCCACTCAACGACAGACTTCGGGTGGCTACACCTTC
J: TRBJ1-4; D: NA; size: few; V: TRBV4-1; CDR3: CASTWAISTNEKLFF; DNA: TGCGCCAGCACTTGGGCGATCTCAACTAATGAAAAACTGTTTTTT
J: TRBJ2-7; D: NA; size: NA; V: TRBV7-9; CDR3: CASSSTLGPYDEQYF; DNA: TGTGCCAGCAGCTCTACTCTCGGACCTTACGACGAGCAGTACTTC
J: TRBJ2-5; D: NA; size: NA; V: TRBV5-1; CDR3: CASSLGAGVETQYF; DNA: TGCGCCAGCAGCTTGGGGGCGGGTGTTGAGACCCAGTACTTC
J: TRBJ1-2; D: TRBD1; size: NA; V: TRBV28; CDR3: CASSSPGQVIWGYTF; DNA: TGTGCCAGCAGTTCCCCGGGACAGGTCATTTGGGGCTACACCTTC
J: TRBJ2-1; D: NA; size: NA; V: TRBV7-8; CDR3: CASSRLTGNNEQFF; DNA: TGTGCCAGCAGCAGACTTACAGGTAACAATGAGCAGTTCTTC
J: TRBJ2-4; D: NA; size: NA; V: TRBV5-6; CDR3: CASSRDGNIQYF; DNA: TGTGCCAGCAGTCGGGACGGGAACATTCAGTACTTC
J: TRBJ2-7; D: NA; size: NA; V: TRBV11-2; CDR3: CASSLGGGVEQYF; DNA: TGTGCCAGCAGCTTAGGGGGCGGGGTCGAGCAGTACTTC
J: TRBJ2-5; D: NA; size: NA; V: TRBV7-6; CDR3: CASSQPTARETQYF; DNA: TGTGCCAGCAGCCAACCGACAGCTAGAGAGACCCAGTACTTC
J: TRBJ2-3; D: NA; size: NA; V: TRBV7-9; CDR3: CASSLRPWDPTDTQYF; DNA: TGTGCCAGCAGCTTAAGGCCGTGGGACCCCACAGATACGCAGTATTTT
J: TRBJ2-4; D: TRBD2; size: NA; V: TRBV5-4; CDR3: CASSTRTSGENIQYF; DNA: TGTGCCAGCAGCACCCGGACTAGCGGAGAAAACATTCAGTACTTC
J: TRBJ2-7; D: TRBD2; size: few; V: TRBV25-1; CDR3: CASSRWVAGSSYEQYF; DNA: TGTGCCAGCAGCCGGTGGGTAGCGGGGAGCTCCTACGAGCAGTACTTC
J: TRBJ2-5; D: NA; size: NA; V: TRBV28; CDR3: CASSLWTRRTQYF; DNA: TGTGCCAGCAGTTTATGGACCCGTCGGACCCAGTACTTC
J: TRBJ1-1; D: NA; size: NA; V: TRBV5-4; CDR3: CASSLVGMNTEAFF; DNA: TGTGCCAGCAGCTTGGTGGGGATGAACACTGAAGCTTTCTTT
J: TRBJ1-1; D: NA; size: NA; V: TRBV6-6; CDR3: CASRRPENTEAFF; DNA: TGTGCCAGCAGGAGACCGGAGAACACTGAAGCTTTCTTT
J: TRBJ1-5; D: TRBD1; size: once; V: TRBV5-6; CDR3: CASSSTGAGNQPQHF; DNA: TGTGCCAGCAGCTCCACAGGGGCTGGAAATCAGCCCCAGCATTTT
J: TRBJ1-2; D: TRBD1; size: NA; V: TRBV19; CDR3: CASSWSEQGGYGYTF; DNA: TGTGCCAGTAGTTGGTCGGAACAGGGGGGCTATGGCTACACCTTC
J: TRBJ1-2; D: NA; size: NA; V: TRBV4-3; CDR3: CASSQEGGTNYGYTF; DNA: TGCGCCAGCAGCCAAGAAGGAGGCACTAACTATGGCTACACCTTC
J: TRBJ2-5; D: TRBD2; size: few; V: TRBV19; CDR3: CASRLGLAGPETQYF; DNA: TGTGCCAGTAGACTGGGACTAGCGGGACCCGAGACCCAGTACTTC
J: TRBJ2-3; D: NA; size: NA; V: TRBV10-3; CDR3: CAIKMADTQYF; DNA: TGTGCCATCAAGATGGCAGATACGCAGTATTTT
J: TRBJ1-2; D: NA; size: NA; V: TRBV6-5; CDR3: CASSYMPERGSGYTF; DNA: TGTGCCAGCAGTTACATGCCCGAGAGGGGTTCAGGCTACACCTTC
J: TRBJ2-5; D: TRBD1; size: NA; V: TRBV19; CDR3: CASSSTGGRKGTQYF; DNA: TGTGCCAGTAGTTCAACAGGGGGAAGAAAGGGGACCCAGTACTTC
J: TRBJ1-1; D: NA; size: NA; V: TRBV28; CDR3: CASLVRGTEAFF; DNA: TGTGCCAGCCTTGTCCGCGGCACTGAAGCTTTCTTT
J: TRBJ2-7; D: TRBD1; size: NA; V: TRBV25-1; CDR3: CASSRGQGGEQYF; DNA: TGTGCCAGCAGCCGCGGACAGGGAGGCGAGCAGTACTTC
J: TRBJ2-7; D: TRBD1; size: NA; V: TRBV29-1; CDR3: CSVVRDRGSYEQYF; DNA: TGCAGCGTTGTCCGGGACAGGGGATCCTACGAGCAGTACTTC
J: TRBJ2-3; D: TRBD2; size: once; V: TRBV7-9; CDR3: CASSLSKGTSSDTQYF; DNA: TGTGCCAGCAGCTTATCGAAGGGGACTAGTTCGGATACGCAGTATTTT
J: TRBJ2-3; D: TRBD1; size: NA; V: TRBV6-1; CDR3: CASSARQGPSTDTQYF; DNA: TGTGCCAGCAGTGCCCGACAGGGTCCATCCACAGATACGCAGTATTTT
J: TRBJ2-1; D: NA; size: NA; V: TRBV19; CDR3: CASSIWTRQFF; DNA: TGTGCCAGTAGTATCTGGACTCGGCAGTTCTTC
J: TRBJ2-3; D: TRBD2; size: NA; V: TRBV19; CDR3: CASSLITLAGGLTEDTQYF; DNA: TGTGCCAGTAGCCTTATTACACTAGCGGGAGGCCTAACGGAAGATACGCAGTATTTT
J: TRBJ2-7; D: NA; size: NA; V: TRBV7-8; CDR3: CASSLDPGYEQYF; DNA: TGTGCCAGCAGCTTAGATCCCGGGTACGAGCAGTACTTC
J: TRBJ1-5; D: NA; size: NA; V: TRBV19; CDR3: CASSSYSDTNQPQHF; DNA: TGTGCCAGTAGTTCCTATTCGGACACCAATCAGCCCCAGCATTTT